This record looks at one TCR beta chain sequence and its context. The antigen is undetermined. The germline V gene has CDR1 WSHSY and CDR2 SAAADI. The CDR3 contains 11 residues. V was pared by 5 bases and J by 5 bases, with 6 bases between. The sample is drawn from a study of OX40 agonist ivuxolimab in advanced cancers. Study-level points and caveats: Averaged across samples, CD8+ T cells carried more expanded clones than CD4+ did.

Assay: immunoSEQ multiplex PCR; the TCRdb copy retains only in-frame clones and omits some. The table includes around 67,000 clones, 80% detected once. This chain connects TRBV10-2 to TRBJ2-5; no clear D. The specimen comprised CD4+ or CD8+ T cells sorted from blood, sampled in a trial of the OX40 agonist ivuxolimab. The receptor was isolated from an adult with an advanced solid tumor such as melanoma, head and neck, liver or kidney cancer. DNA of the CDR3: TGCGCCAGCAGTCTACGGGAGACCCAGTACTTC. Translating it yields CASSLRETQYF.